This TCR beta chain originates from a study of blood T cell repertoires in COVID-19. At the level of the study: PBMCs, B-cell-depleted T cells, or T cells provided the cDNA or gDNA that made up the material.

Produced via immunoSEQ multiplex PCR; TCRdb's table is partial and in-frame only. The data hold some 170,000 clones, with approximately 80% observed a single time. All enrollees were roughly 18 to 89 years old and from approximately 25 US areas. Cohort 3 donors counted as recovered after two negative PCRs, clearance, or resolved symptoms. Trimming left V 4 bases short and J 8 bases short, with 12 bases between. Germline-derived CDR1 and CDR2 are SGHRS and YFSETQ. The CDR3 consists of 12 residues. What was sequenced was PBMCs or T cells enriched from blood (not recorded which). The sequence came from a middle-aged man who had recovered from COVID-19. J is TRBJ1-2 and V is TRBV5-1; TRBD1 is a possible D gene (5 bases). CDR3 nucleotide sequence: TGCGCCAGCAGCGGCCAGGGAGGCGGCTACACCTTC. Translating gives CASSGQGGGYTF.